This T cell receptor beta chain was found in a study of blood T cell repertoires in COVID-19. Overall study context: In each case, the material was cDNA or gDNA derived from T cells, B-cell-depleted T cells, or PBMCs.

The CDR3 totals 14 residues. The J segment lost 2 bases and the V segment lost 2 bases, leaving 2 bases of the junction unmatched. Looked up from germline, CDR1 is SGHNT and CDR2 is YYREEE (reference sequence). Measured with immunoSEQ multiplex PCR; TCRdb has only the in-frame clones, and not every one. Of under 250,000 clones detected, more than 75% appear once; the ten largest clones hold over 5.5%. This clone turned up a few times. The sequence was collected from a woman over 75 with COVID-19, enrolled during active disease. The sequencing sample was made of peripheral blood. J is TRBJ1-1 and V is TRBV5-4; 8 positions match TRBD1. The CDR3 region is CASSFRGPNTEAFF. The CDR3 DNA sequence: TGTGCCAGCAGCTTCAGGGGGCCAAACACTGAAGCTTTCTTT.